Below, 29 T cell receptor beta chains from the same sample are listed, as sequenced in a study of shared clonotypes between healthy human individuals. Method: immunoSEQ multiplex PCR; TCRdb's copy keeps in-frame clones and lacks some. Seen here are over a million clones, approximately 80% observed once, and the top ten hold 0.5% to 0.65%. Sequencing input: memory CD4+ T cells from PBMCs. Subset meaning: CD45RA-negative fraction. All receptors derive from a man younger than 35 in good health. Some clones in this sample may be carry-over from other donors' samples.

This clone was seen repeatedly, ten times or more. The CDR3 bases are TGTGCCAGCAGCCCCCGCGCCCTACCATACTACTATGGCTACACCTTC. Amino acid sequence: CASSPRALPYYYGYTF. V and J are TRBV9 and TRBJ1-2; D is uncertain. Trimming took 4 bases from V and 3 from J, leaving 19 bases between them. Germline V gene data show CDR1 as SGDLS and CDR2 as YYNGEE. The CDR3 spans 16 residues.

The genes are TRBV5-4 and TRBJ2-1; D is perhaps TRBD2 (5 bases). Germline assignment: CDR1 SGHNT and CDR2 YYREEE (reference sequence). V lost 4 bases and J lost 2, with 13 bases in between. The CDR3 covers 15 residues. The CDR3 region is CASSPTGETYNEQFF. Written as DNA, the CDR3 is TGTGCCAGCAGCCCGACCGGGGAAACCTACAATGAGCAGTTCTTC.

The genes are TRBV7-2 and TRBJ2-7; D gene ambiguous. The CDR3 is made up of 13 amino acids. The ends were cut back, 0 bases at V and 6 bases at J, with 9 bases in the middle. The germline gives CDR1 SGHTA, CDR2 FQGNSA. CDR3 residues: CASSLAGLGEQYF. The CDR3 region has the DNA TGTGCCAGCAGCTTAGCTGGGTTGGGCGAGCAGTACTTC.

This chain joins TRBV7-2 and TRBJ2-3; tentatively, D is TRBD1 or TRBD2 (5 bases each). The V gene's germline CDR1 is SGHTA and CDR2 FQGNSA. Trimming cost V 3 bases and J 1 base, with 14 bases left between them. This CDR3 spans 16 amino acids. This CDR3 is CASSFPPGRRTDTQYF. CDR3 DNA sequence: TGTGCCAGCAGCTTCCCTCCGGGGCGACGCACAGATACGCAGTATTTT.

CDR3 residues: CASSVGLKWTGGRDEKLFF. The CDR3, as DNA: TGTGCCAGCAGCGTAGGGCTTAAGTGGACAGGGGGACGGGATGAAAAACTGTTTTTT. The chain combines TRBV9 with TRBJ1-4; 10 positions match TRBD1. CDR1 and CDR2 (germline): SGDLS, YYNGEE. The CDR3 length is 19 residues. Germline trimming cut 0 bases from V and 6 bases from J; bases unmatched to any gene: 14. The entire variable domain, with the rest obtained from reference TRBV9 and TRBJ1-4, is as follows: DSGVTQTPKHLITATGQRVTLRCSPRSGDLSVYWYQQSLDQGLQFLIQYYNGEERAKGNILERFSAQQFPDLHSELNLSSLELGDSALYFCASSVGLKWTGGRDEKLFFGSGTQLSVL.

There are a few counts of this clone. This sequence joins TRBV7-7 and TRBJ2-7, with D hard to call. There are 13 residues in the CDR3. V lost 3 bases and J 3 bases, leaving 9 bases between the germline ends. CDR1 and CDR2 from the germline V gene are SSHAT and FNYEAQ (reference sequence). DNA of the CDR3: TGTGCCAGCAGCTTGGAATTAGGCTACGAGCAGTACTTC. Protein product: CASSLELGYEQYF.

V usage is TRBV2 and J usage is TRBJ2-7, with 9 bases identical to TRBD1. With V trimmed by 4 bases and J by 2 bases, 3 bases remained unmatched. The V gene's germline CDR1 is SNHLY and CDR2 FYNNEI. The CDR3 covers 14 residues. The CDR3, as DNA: TGTGCCAGCAGTGTAGGGACAGGGACCTACGAGCAGTACTTC. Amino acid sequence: CASSVGTGTYEQYF.

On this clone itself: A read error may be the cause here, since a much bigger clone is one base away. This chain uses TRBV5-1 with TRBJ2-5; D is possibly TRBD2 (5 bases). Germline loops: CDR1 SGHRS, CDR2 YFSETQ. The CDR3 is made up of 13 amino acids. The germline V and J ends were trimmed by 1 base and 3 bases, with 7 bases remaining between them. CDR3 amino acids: CASSLTAEETQYF. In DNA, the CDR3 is TGCGCCAGCAGCTTGACAGCGGAAGAGACCCAGTACTTC.

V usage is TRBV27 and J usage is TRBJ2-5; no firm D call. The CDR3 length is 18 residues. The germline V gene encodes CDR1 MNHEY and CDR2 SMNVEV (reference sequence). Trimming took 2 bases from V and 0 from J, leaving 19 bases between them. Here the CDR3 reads CASSLPLPGSFDQETQYF. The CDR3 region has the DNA TGTGCCAGCAGTTTACCCCTGCCCGGTAGCTTCGACCAAGAGACCCAGTACTTC.

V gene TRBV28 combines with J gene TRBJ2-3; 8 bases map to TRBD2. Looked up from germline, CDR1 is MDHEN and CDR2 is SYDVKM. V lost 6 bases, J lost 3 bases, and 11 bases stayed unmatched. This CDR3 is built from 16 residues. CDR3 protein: CASSDPSGRTTDTQYF. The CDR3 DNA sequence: TGTGCCAGCAGCGACCCCAGCGGGAGAACTACAGATACGCAGTATTTT.

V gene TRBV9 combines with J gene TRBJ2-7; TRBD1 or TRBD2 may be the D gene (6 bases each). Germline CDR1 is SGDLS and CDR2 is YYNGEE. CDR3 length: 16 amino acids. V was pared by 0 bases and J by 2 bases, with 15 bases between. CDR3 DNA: TGTGCCAGCAGCGTAGACCCCGGGGGCGGCCCCTACGAGCAGTACTTC. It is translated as CASSVDPGGGPYEQYF. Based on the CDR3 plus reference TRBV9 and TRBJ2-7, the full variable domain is DSGVTQTPKHLITATGQRVTLRCSPRSGDLSVYWYQQSLDQGLQFLIQYYNGEERAKGNILERFSAQQFPDLHSELNLSSLELGDSALYFCASSVDPGGGPYEQYFGPGTRLTVT.

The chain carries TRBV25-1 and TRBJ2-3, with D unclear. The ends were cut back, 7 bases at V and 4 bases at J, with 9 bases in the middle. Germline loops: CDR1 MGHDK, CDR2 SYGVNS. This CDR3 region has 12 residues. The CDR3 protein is CASTSSADTQYF. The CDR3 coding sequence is TGTGCCAGCACCTCATCGGCAGATACGCAGTATTTT.

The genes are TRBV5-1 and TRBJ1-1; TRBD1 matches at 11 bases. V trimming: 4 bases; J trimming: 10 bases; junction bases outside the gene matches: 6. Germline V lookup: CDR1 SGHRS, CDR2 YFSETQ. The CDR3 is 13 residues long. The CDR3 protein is CASSQGQGVGAFF. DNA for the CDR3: TGCGCCAGCAGCCAGGGACAGGGGGTTGGAGCTTTCTTT.

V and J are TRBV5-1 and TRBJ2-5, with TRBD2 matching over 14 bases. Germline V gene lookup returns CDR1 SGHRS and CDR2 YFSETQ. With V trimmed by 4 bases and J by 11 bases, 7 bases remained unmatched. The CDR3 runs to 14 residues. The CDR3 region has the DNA TGCGCCAGCAGCCCCGGGACTAGCGGGAGTAAGCAGTACTTC. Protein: CASSPGTSGSKQYF.

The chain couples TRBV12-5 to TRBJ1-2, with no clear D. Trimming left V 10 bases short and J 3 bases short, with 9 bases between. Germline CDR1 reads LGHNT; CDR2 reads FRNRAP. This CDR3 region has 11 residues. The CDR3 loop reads CAIKRDYGYTF. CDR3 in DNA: TGTGCTATCAAACGGGACTATGGCTACACCTTC.

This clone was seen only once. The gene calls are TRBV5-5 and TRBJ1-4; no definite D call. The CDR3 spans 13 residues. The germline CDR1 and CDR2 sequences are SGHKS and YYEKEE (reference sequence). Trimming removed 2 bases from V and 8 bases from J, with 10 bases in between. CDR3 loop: CASSFEWEEKLFF. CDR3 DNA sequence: TGTGCCAGCAGCTTCGAGTGGGAGGAAAAACTGTTTTTT. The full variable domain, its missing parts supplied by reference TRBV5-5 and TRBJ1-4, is DAGVTQSPTHLIKTRGQQVTLRCSPISGHKSVSWYQQVLGQGPQFIFQYYEKEERGRGNFPDRFSARQFPNYSSELNVNALLLGDSALYLCASSFEWEEKLFFGSGTQLSVL.

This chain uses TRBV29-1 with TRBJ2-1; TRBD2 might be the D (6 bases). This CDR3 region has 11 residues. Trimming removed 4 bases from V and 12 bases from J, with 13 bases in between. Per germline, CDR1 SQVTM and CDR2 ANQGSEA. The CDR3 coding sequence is TGCAGCGTTGTGGTCTTCGGGGGGCAGTTCTTC. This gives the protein CSVVVFGGQFF.

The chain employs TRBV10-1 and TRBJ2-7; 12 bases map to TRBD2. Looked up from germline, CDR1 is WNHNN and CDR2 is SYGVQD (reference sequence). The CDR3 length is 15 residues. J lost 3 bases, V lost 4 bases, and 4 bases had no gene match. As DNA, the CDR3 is TGCGCCAGCAGTGCCGAGACTAGCGGGAGCTACGAGCAGTACTTC. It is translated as CASSAETSGSYEQYF.

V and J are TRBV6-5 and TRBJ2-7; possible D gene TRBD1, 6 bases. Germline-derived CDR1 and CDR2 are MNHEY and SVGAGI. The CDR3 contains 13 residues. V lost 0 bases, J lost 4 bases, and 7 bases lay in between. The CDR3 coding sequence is TGTGCCAGCAGTTACTCAACAGGGTACGAGCAGTACTTC. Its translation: CASSYSTGYEQYF.

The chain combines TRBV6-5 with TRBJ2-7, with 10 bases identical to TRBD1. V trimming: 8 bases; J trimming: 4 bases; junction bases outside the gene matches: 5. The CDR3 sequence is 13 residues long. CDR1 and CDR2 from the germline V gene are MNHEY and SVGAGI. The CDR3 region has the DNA TGTGCCAGCCGCGGGACAGGGGTATACGAGCAGTACTTC. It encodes CASRGTGVYEQYF.

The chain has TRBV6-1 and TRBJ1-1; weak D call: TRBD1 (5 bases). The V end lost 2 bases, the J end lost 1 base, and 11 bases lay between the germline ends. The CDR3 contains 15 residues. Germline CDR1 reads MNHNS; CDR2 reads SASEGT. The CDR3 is CASSEHTTANTEAFF. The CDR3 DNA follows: TGTGCCAGCAGTGAACACACGACAGCGAACACTGAAGCTTTCTTT.

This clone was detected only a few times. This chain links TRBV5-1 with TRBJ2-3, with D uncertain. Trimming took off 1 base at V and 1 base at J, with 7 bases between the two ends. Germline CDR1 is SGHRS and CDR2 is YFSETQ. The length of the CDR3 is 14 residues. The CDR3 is CASSLIQGTDTQYF. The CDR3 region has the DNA TGCGCCAGCAGCTTGATCCAGGGCACAGATACGCAGTATTTT.

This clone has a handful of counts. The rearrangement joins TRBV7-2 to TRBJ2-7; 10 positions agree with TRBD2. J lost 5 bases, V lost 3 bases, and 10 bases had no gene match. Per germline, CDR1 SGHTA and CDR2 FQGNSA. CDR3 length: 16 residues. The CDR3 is CASSFLPSGRVDEQYF. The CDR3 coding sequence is TGTGCCAGCAGCTTCTTACCAAGCGGGAGGGTGGACGAGCAGTACTTC. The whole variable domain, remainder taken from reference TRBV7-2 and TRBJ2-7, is GAGVSQSPSNKVTEKGKDVELRCDPISGHTALYWYRQSLGQGLEFLIYFQGNSAPDKSGLPSDRFSAERTGGSVSTLTIQRTQQEDSAVYLCASSFLPSGRVDEQYFGPGTRLTVT.

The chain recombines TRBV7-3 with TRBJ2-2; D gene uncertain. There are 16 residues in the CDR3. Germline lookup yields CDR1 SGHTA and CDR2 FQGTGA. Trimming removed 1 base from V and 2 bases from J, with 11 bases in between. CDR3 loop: CASSLNARANTGELFF. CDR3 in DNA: TGTGCCAGCAGCTTAAATGCAAGGGCTAACACCGGGGAGCTGTTTTTT.

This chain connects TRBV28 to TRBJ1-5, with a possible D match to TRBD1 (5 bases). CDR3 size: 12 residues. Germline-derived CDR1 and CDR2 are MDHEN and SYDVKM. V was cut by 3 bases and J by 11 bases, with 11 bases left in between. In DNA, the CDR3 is TGTGCCAGCAGTTTCAAGGACATGGCCCAGCATTTT. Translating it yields CASSFKDMAQHF.

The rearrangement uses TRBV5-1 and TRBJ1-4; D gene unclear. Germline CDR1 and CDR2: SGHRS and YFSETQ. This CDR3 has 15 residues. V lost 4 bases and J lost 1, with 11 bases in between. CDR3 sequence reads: CASSHEGGTNEKLFF. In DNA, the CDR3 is TGCGCCAGCAGCCACGAAGGAGGAACTAATGAAAAACTGTTTTTT.

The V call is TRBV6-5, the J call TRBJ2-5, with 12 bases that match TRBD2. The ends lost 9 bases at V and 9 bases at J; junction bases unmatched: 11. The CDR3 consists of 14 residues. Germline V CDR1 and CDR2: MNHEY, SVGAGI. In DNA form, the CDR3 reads TGTGCCAGTGCTAGCGGGAGGGCCGCATGGTCCCAGTACTTC. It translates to CASASGRAAWSQYF.

This CDR3 is CASSSGRAFSTDTQYF. DNA for the CDR3: TGTGCCAGCAGTAGCGGGAGAGCCTTCTCCACAGATACGCAGTATTTT. The chain is built from TRBV28 and TRBJ2-3; TRBD2 matches 8 bases. J gave up 2 bases and V 5 bases, and 9 bases lay outside the gene matches. CDR3 length equals 16 residues. Germline lookup yields CDR1 MDHEN and CDR2 SYDVKM.

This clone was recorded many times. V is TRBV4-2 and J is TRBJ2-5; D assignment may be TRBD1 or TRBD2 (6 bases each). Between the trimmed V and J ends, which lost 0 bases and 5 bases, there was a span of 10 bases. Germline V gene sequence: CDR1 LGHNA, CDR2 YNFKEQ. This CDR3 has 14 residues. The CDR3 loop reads CASSQDQGRETQYF. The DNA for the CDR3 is TGTGCCAGCAGCCAAGATCAGGGGAGGGAGACCCAGTACTTC.